This paragraph covers one TCR beta chain sequence. Its antigen remains unidentified. The sample belongs to a study of a mutant IDH1 vaccine in newly diagnosed glioma. Study as a whole: The study started vaccination 4-6 weeks after radiotherapy alone, or with temozolomide cycles.

Assay: immunoSEQ multiplex PCR; the TCRdb copy retains only in-frame clones and omits some. The table includes over 30,000 clones, about 80% detected once. Time point indicated: week 5, during vaccination. In the vaccine, a single dose held 300 ug of the mutant IDH1 20-mer peptide, along with topical imiquimod. The germline V gene encodes CDR1 SGHRS and CDR2 YFSETQ. The V and J ends lost 1 base and 1 base respectively, with 9 bases between them. The CDR3 length is 15 residues. The specimen was PBMCs, collected from a glioma patient whose treatment included an IDH1 peptide vaccine. The receptor was derived from a man aged 30 to 45 with glioma. The rearrangement uses TRBV5-1 and TRBJ2-1; the D is unclear. The CDR3 bases are TGCGCCAGCAGCTTGTTAAACCCTTCCTACAATGAGCAGTTCTTC. Translated, it gives CASSLLNPSYNEQFF.